This T cell receptor beta chain was sequenced during a study of shared clonotypes between healthy human individuals. The V gene lost 5 bases and the J gene lost 8 bases, with 10 bases spanning the gap. Germline V CDR1 and CDR2: MNHEY, SMNVEV (reference sequence). This CDR3 contains 12 residues. Running of the assay took place at deep level. Clones were sequenced by immunoSEQ multiplex PCR, and TCRdb holds only the in-frame ones, with some missing. The sample has around 690,000 clones; roughly 91% are singletons. Study findings and constraints: With four donors compared, around 5% of naive CD4 clonotypes were shared.

As for this clone: Its cognate antigen is unknown.

This receptor was identified in a man aged 18 to 29 in good health. Some clones in this sample may be carry-over from other donors' samples. The sample consisted of memory CD8+ T cells from PBMCs. Subset in this sample: CD45RO+ cells pooled with CCR7-negative TemRA cells. The chain carries TRBV27 and TRBJ2-1, with D uncertain. CDR3 amino acids: CASSPRLYEQFF. The CDR3 nucleotides read TGTGCCAGCAGTCCCCGGCTGTATGAGCAGTTCTTC.